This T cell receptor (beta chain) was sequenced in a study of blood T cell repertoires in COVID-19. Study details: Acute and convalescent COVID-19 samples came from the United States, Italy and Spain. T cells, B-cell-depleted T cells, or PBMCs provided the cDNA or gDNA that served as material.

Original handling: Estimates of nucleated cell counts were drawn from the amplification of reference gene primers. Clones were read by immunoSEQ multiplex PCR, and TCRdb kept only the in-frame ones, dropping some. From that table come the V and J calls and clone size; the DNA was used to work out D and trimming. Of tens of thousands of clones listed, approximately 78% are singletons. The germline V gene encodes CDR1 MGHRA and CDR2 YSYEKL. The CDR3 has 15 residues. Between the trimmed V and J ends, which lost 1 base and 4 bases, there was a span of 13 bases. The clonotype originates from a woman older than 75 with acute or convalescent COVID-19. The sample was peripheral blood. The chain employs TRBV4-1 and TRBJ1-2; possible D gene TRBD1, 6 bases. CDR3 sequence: CASSQGGGLGYGYTF. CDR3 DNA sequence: TGCGCCAGCAGCCAAGGGGGGGGCTTGGGCTATGGCTACACCTTC.